The 25 T cell receptor beta chains given below trace back to one sample, sequenced in a study of blood T cell repertoires in COVID-19. This table comes from immunoSEQ multiplex PCR, and its TCRdb copy is limited to in-frame clones, with some not included. The sample has fewer than 200,000 clones; roughly 87% are singletons. The sample consisted of peripheral blood. The receptor source for this set is a man between 60 and 70 years old with active or convalescent COVID-19.

This chain connects TRBV5-1 to TRBJ2-1; D might be TRBD2 (6 bases). CDR3 length equals 16 residues. Germline V gene sequence: CDR1 SGHRS, CDR2 YFSETQ. Trimming took 4 bases from V and 4 from J, leaving 18 bases between them. CDR3 in amino acids: CASSMPGGGVYNEQFF. Here the CDR3 DNA reads TGCGCCAGCAGCATGCCCGGCGGCGGGGTTTACAATGAGCAGTTCTTC.

The chain is built from TRBV20-1 and TRBJ2-7; D is perhaps TRBD1 (5 bases). V was pared by 3 bases and J by 5 bases, with 8 bases between. The germline V gene encodes CDR1 DFQATT and CDR2 SNEGSKA (reference sequence). The CDR3 is 11 amino acids. Here the CDR3 DNA reads TGCAGTGCTAGTTCCAGGGACGAGCAGTACTTC. This codes for CSASSRDEQYF.

This clone has just a few counts. The gene calls are TRBV3-1 (or the pseudogene TRBV3-2) and TRBJ2-2; D is possibly TRBD2 (5 bases). Trimming shortened V by 4 bases and J by 4 bases, and 13 bases separated the two germline ends. This CDR3 comprises 15 residues. From germline, CDR1 is LGHDT and CDR2 YNNKEL (reference sequence). CDR3 bases: TGTGCCAGCAGCCCTACCGATAGCGTCACCGGGGAGCTGTTTTTT. This gives the protein CASSPTDSVTGELFF.

The chain is built from TRBV29-1 and TRBJ2-1; 7 positions match TRBD1. Germline-derived CDR1 and CDR2 are SQVTM and ANQGSEA. The CDR3 contains 13 residues. CDR3 region: CTGQTGTYNEQFF. The CDR3 bases are TGCACCGGCCAGACAGGGACCTACAATGAGCAGTTCTTC.

A single count supports this clone. The rearrangement joins TRBV4-1 to TRBJ2-2, with a tentative D call TRBD2 (5 bases). CDR1 MGHRA and CDR2 YSYEKL come from the germline V gene. Trimming pared 1 base from V and 2 bases from J, leaving 8 bases between. The CDR3 contains 15 residues. The CDR3 coding sequence is TGCGCCAGCAGCCAAGGACTAAGAAACACCGGGGAGCTGTTTTTT. Its translation: CASSQGLRNTGELFF.

The genes are TRBV18 and TRBJ2-7, with 13 positions matching TRBD2. Germline lookup yields CDR1 KGHSH and CDR2 LQKENI. The CDR3 loop spans 15 amino acids. The J segment lost 3 bases and the V segment lost 4 bases, leaving 3 bases of the junction unmatched. CDR3 amino acids: CASSRGTSGVYEQYF. As DNA, the CDR3 is TGTGCCAGCTCACGCGGGACTAGCGGGGTCTACGAGCAGTACTTC.

The J gene is TRBJ1-2, the V gene TRBV5-1; a possible D gene is TRBD1 (6 bases). The CDR3 has 14 residues. Germline assignment: CDR1 SGHRS and CDR2 YFSETQ. Trimming took off 4 bases at V and 6 bases at J, with 16 bases between the two ends. CDR3 loop: CASSPGQSVDGYTF. The CDR3 nucleotides are TGCGCCAGCAGCCCCGGACAGTCTGTGGATGGCTACACCTTC.

This chain joins TRBV5-1 and TRBJ2-1; 7 positions agree with TRBD1. The CDR3 is made up of 15 amino acids. With 4 bases clipped from V and 4 bases from J, the junction kept 8 bases outside the gene matches. CDR1 and CDR2 (germline): SGHRS, YFSETQ. CDR3 DNA: TGCGCCAGCAGCGCATCCGGGACAGCTTACAATGAGCAGTTCTTC. This sequence encodes CASSASGTAYNEQFF.

The chain joins TRBV5-1 to TRBJ2-7; 9 nucleotides line up with TRBD1. Germline CDR1 SGHRS, CDR2 YFSETQ. This CDR3 spans 17 amino acids. The J segment lost 5 bases and the V segment lost 0 bases, leaving 12 bases of the junction unmatched. CDR3 residues: CASSLGRNSGTGNEQYF. The CDR3 nucleotides read TGCGCCAGCAGCTTGGGGCGTAACTCCGGGACAGGGAACGAGCAGTACTTC.

This clone appeared a single time. The J gene is TRBJ1-2, the V gene TRBV7-9; no clear D gene. Germline values: CDR1 SEHNR, CDR2 FQNEAQ (reference sequence). This CDR3 has 12 residues. Trimming removed 5 bases from V and 4 bases from J, with 8 bases in between. CDR3 protein: CASSPGGYGYTF. CDR3 coding DNA: TGTGCCAGCAGCCCGGGAGGCTATGGCTACACCTTC. The full variable domain, completed using reference TRBV7-9 and TRBJ1-2, is DTGVSQNPRHKITKRGQNVTFRCDPISEHNRLYWYRQTLGQGPEFLTYFQNEAQLEKSRLLSDRFSAERPKGSFSTLEIQRTEQGDSAMYLCASSPGGYGYTFGSGTRLTVV.

The chain recombines TRBV5-1 with TRBJ2-3; TRBD1 matches at 9 bases. Germline V gene sequence: CDR1 SGHRS, CDR2 YFSETQ. Losses at the gene ends were 4 bases for V and 3 bases for J; bases not matched to a gene: 12. The CDR3 extends over 17 amino acids. CDR3 sequence reads: CASSPYTGGERTDTQYF. The CDR3, as DNA: TGCGCCAGCAGCCCCTATACAGGGGGCGAAAGAACAGATACGCAGTATTTT.

V gene TRBV7-3 combines with J gene TRBJ2-5; no firm D call. Germline CDR1 reads SGHTA; CDR2 reads FQGTGA. This CDR3 contains 14 residues. Trimming removed 5 bases from V and 4 bases from J, with 14 bases in between. CDR3 loop: CASSPNGPSETQYF. The CDR3 bases are TGTGCCAGCAGCCCAAATGGGCCTTCAGAGACCCAGTACTTC.

This chain connects TRBV5-4 to TRBJ1-3, with 7 bases lining up with TRBD1. The CDR3 contains 17 residues. The J segment lost 2 bases and the V segment lost 4 bases, leaving 12 bases of the junction unmatched. Germline CDR1 is SGHNT and CDR2 is YYREEE (reference sequence). The CDR3 coding sequence is TGTGCCAGCAGCAATACCGAGGGACAGCTCCCTGGAAACACCATATATTTT. This gives the protein CASSNTEGQLPGNTIYF.

The V gene is TRBV6-5, the J gene TRBJ1-2; the D is unclear. Trimming stripped 0 bases from V and 2 bases from J, with 7 bases between. CDR3 length: 14 amino acids. Germline V gene data show CDR1 as MNHEY and CDR2 as SVGAGI. The CDR3 reads CASSYSQENYGYTF. The CDR3 nucleotides read TGTGCCAGCAGTTACTCCCAGGAAAACTATGGCTACACCTTC.

V usage is TRBV7-3 and J usage is TRBJ2-1; D ambiguous. The V gene's germline CDR1 is SGHTA and CDR2 FQGTGA. The CDR3 has 15 residues. The V end was cut by 4 bases, the J end by 2 bases, with 12 bases between. CDR3: CASSSKAAPYNEQFF. The CDR3 nucleotides read TGTGCCAGCAGCTCCAAGGCGGCCCCCTACAATGAGCAGTTCTTC.

The genes are TRBV18 and TRBJ2-1; 7 bases are a match to TRBD1. Germline V gives CDR1 KGHSH, CDR2 LQKENI. J lost 8 bases, V lost 8 bases, and 3 bases had no gene match. This CDR3 has 11 amino acids. The CDR3 nucleotides read TGTGCCAGCGCGCAGGGGGATGAGCAGTTCTTC. Translation: CASAQGDEQFF.

This chain links TRBV5-1 with TRBJ1-1; 8 nucleotides match TRBD1. This CDR3 has 14 residues. With V trimmed by 4 bases and J by 5 bases, 7 bases remained unmatched. Germline V gives CDR1 SGHRS, CDR2 YFSETQ. The DNA of the CDR3 is TGCGCCAGCAGCGGACAGGGTTTCGGGACTGAAGCTTTCTTT. It translates to CASSGQGFGTEAFF.

The rearrangement links TRBV5-1 to TRBJ1-2; D remains unclear. The V end lost 0 bases, the J end lost 2 bases, and 8 bases lay between the germline ends. CDR3 length: 14 residues. The germline gives CDR1 SGHRS, CDR2 YFSETQ. The CDR3 nucleotides read TGCGCCAGCAGCTTGGCATCGGGGAACTATGGCTACACCTTC. Translating it yields CASSLASGNYGYTF.

The gene calls are TRBV18 and TRBJ2-3; the match to TRBD1 covers 7 bases. The CDR3 is 15 amino acids. Germline CDR1 KGHSH, CDR2 LQKENI. Losses at the gene ends were 2 bases for V and 3 bases for J; bases not matched to a gene: 5. For the CDR3, the DNA is TGTGCCAGCTCACCATACAGGGGTTTGACAGATACGCAGTATTTT. This codes for CASSPYRGLTDTQYF.

The table lists this clone with a few counts. The rearrangement links TRBV12-3 or TRBV12-4 to TRBJ2-7, with D possibly TRBD1 on 6 matching bases. The CDR3 contains 12 residues. V dropped 5 bases and J dropped 4 bases, with 9 bases sitting between them. CDR3 DNA sequence: TGTGCCAGCAGTGCGGACAGTTACGAGCAGTACTTC. Its translation is CASSADSYEQYF.

The chain recombines TRBV3-1 (or the pseudogene TRBV3-2) with TRBJ2-3; D may be TRBD1 (6 bases). From germline, CDR1 is LGHDT and CDR2 YNNKEL (reference sequence). The V gene lost 3 bases and the J gene lost 3 bases, with 10 bases spanning the gap. The CDR3 is made up of 14 amino acids. CDR3 in DNA: TGTGCCAGCAGCCACGGACAGAAAACAGATACGCAGTATTTT. Its protein is CASSHGQKTDTQYF.

The chain recombines TRBV6-5 with TRBJ1-6; 7 bases agree with TRBD1. The CDR3 has 12 residues. The germline CDR1 and CDR2 sequences are MNHEY and SVGAGI. Trimming removed 5 bases from V and 10 bases from J; junction bases left unmatched: 2. The CDR3 loop reads CASSLQGSPLHF. CDR3 sequence (DNA): TGTGCCAGCAGTCTACAGGGGTCACCCCTCCACTTT.

The sample holds a few counts of this clone. This rearrangement joins TRBV30 to TRBJ1-1; D gene uncertain. V lost 4 bases, J lost 1 base, and 10 bases lay in between. Germline lookup yields CDR1 GTSNPN and CDR2 SVGIG (reference sequence). There are 13 residues in the CDR3. CDR3 coding DNA: TGTGCCTGGAAAGGACTGGGGAACACTGAAGCTTTCTTT. Translating gives CAWKGLGNTEAFF.

This sequence joins TRBV10-2 and TRBJ2-3; TRBD1 might be the D (5 bases). Trimming left V 3 bases short and J 1 base short, with 11 bases between. The CDR3 runs to 15 residues. The germline V gene has CDR1 WSHSY and CDR2 SAAADI. CDR3: CASSDPGLGTDTQYF. CDR3 nucleotide sequence: TGCGCCAGCAGTGATCCAGGGCTAGGCACAGATACGCAGTATTTT.

The CDR3 region is CARGTSGGWELFF. In nucleotides, the CDR3 is TGTGCCAGAGGAACTAGCGGGGGCTGGGAGCTGTTTTTT. The chain carries TRBV5-3 and TRBJ2-2, with TRBD2 identical over 11 bases. TRBV5-3 is an ORF for which the function is uncertain. The CDR3 has 13 amino acids. V gave up 7 bases and J gave up 9 bases; unmatched junction bases: 5.